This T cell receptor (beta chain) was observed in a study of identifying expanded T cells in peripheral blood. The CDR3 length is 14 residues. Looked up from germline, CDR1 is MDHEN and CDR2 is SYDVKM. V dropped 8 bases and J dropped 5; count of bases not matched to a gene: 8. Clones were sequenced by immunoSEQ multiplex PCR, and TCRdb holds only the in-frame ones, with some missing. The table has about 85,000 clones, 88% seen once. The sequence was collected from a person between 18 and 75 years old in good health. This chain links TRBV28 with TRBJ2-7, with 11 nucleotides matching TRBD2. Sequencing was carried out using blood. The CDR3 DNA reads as TGTGCCAGCGCCCCTACTAGCGGGGGACACGAGCAGTACTTC. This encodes CASAPTSGGHEQYF.